These 8 T cell receptor beta chains originate from one sample sequenced in a study of response to subunit inactivated influenza vaccine. TCRdb recomputed calls from the RT-PCR reads with MiXCR, one row per CDR3 protein. This sample has about 800,000 distinct CDR3 sequences, with roughly 20% found just once. The material was PBMCs from blood, obtained less than 6 days after vaccination. These receptors were collected from a man aged 50 to 60 who received an inactivated influenza vaccine.

The chain employs TRBV10-3 and TRBJ2-3; no firm D call. V lost 3 bases and J 2 bases, leaving 9 bases between the germline ends. Germline loops: CDR1 ENHRY, CDR2 SYGVKD. CDR3 length: 14 amino acids. The CDR3 coding sequence is TGTGCCATCAGTGAAACGGTAGCCACAGATACGCAGTATTTT. Its protein product is CAISETVATDTQYF.

This clonotype was seen a few times. The rearrangement links TRBV20-1 to TRBJ1-4; 9 positions match TRBD1. The germline V gene encodes CDR1 DFQATT and CDR2 SNEGSKA (reference sequence). Germline trimming cut 7 bases from V and 7 bases from J; bases unmatched to any gene: 7. The CDR3 is 13 residues long. The CDR3 DNA reads as TGCAGTGTCCAAGAGACAGGGGGTGAAAAACTGTTTTTT. Translation: CSVQETGGEKLFF.

This chain connects TRBV20-1 to TRBJ2-1; 7 bases match TRBD2. The V and J ends lost 4 bases and 5 bases, in that order; junction bases with no gene match: 5. This CDR3 contains 13 residues. Germline CDR1 reads DFQATT; CDR2 reads SNEGSKA (reference sequence). The CDR3: CSATWGGDNEQFF. CDR3 coding DNA: TGCAGTGCTACCTGGGGGGGGGACAATGAGCAGTTCTTC.

The chain joins TRBV4-3 to TRBJ2-4; 7 bases agree with TRBD2. This CDR3 region has 16 residues. Germline CDR1 and CDR2: LGHNA and YSLEER. The V and J ends lost 4 bases and 0 bases, in that order; junction bases with no gene match: 6. The CDR3 region is CASSRDYTQAKNIQYF. CDR3 coding DNA: TGCGCCAGCAGCCGGGACTACACTCAAGCCAAAAACATTCAGTACTTC.

The chain employs TRBV24-1 and TRBJ2-1, with D uncertain. Trimming stripped 7 bases from V and 4 bases from J, with 13 bases between. The length of the CDR3 is 14 residues. Germline values: CDR1 KGHDR, CDR2 SFDVKD. The CDR3: CATSASIVYNEQFF. DNA of the CDR3: TGTGCCACCAGCGCATCGATCGTGTACAATGAGCAGTTCTTC.

This clonotype has only a few counts. The chain links TRBV6-1 to TRBJ2-1, with 9 bases that match TRBD2. This CDR3 is 15 amino acids long. Germline CDR1 and CDR2: MNHNS and SASEGT. Trimming took 4 bases from V and 3 from J; bases not matched to a gene: 4. This CDR3 is CASSGGRAHYNEQFF. The CDR3 nucleotides read TGTGCCAGCAGTGGCGGGAGGGCCCACTACAATGAGCAGTTCTTC.

This chain links TRBV20-1 with TRBJ1-1; possibly TRBD1 for D (6 bases). The CDR3 is made up of 13 amino acids. V gave up 4 bases and J gave up 0 bases, with 9 bases separating them. In germline, CDR1 is DFQATT, CDR2 SNEGSKA (reference sequence). The CDR3: CSATGVMNTEAFF. CDR3 nucleotides: TGCAGTGCTACAGGGGTAATGAACACTGAAGCTTTCTTT.

The chain couples TRBV25-1 to TRBJ1-1; 7 bases line up with TRBD1. This CDR3 has 16 residues. In germline, CDR1 is MGHDK, CDR2 SYGVNS. The V gene end was trimmed by 6 bases and the J gene end by 4 bases; junction bases not matched to a gene: 14. This CDR3 is CASSATGYRAGTEAFF. For the CDR3, the DNA is TGTGCCAGCAGCGCGACAGGGTATAGGGCGGGCACTGAAGCTTTCTTT.